This paragraph reports one T cell receptor (beta chain). With a J-beta primer mix and a sample-barcoded 5' primer, a second PCR ran roughly 6 to 11 cycles. In TCRdb, the 5' RACE reads were re-called with MiXCR into one record per CDR3 protein. The sample records 890,000 or so distinct CDR3 sequences, approximately 59% being singletons. The source of the sample is a study of blood T cells in healthy people across ages. The germline gives CDR1 SGHVS, CDR2 FNYEAQ. V was pared by 5 bases and J by 11 bases, with 9 bases of the junction left unmatched. The CDR3 covers 13 residues. This chain connects TRBV7-6 to TRBJ2-5; 9 bases are a match to TRBD1. Sequenced: blood. The sequence was obtained from a man aged 25 to 40 in good health. CDR3 DNA sequence: TGTGCCAGCAGCCCGGGACAGGGTAGTTGGCAGTACTTC. This codes for CASSPGQGSWQYF. The full variable domain, rest sourced from reference TRBV7-6 and TRBJ2-5, is GAGVSQSPRYKVTKRGQDVALRCDPISGHVSLYWYRQALGQGPEFLTYFNYEAQQDKSGLPNDRFSAERPEGSISTLTIQRTEQRDSAMYRCASSPGQGSWQYFGPGTRLLVL.